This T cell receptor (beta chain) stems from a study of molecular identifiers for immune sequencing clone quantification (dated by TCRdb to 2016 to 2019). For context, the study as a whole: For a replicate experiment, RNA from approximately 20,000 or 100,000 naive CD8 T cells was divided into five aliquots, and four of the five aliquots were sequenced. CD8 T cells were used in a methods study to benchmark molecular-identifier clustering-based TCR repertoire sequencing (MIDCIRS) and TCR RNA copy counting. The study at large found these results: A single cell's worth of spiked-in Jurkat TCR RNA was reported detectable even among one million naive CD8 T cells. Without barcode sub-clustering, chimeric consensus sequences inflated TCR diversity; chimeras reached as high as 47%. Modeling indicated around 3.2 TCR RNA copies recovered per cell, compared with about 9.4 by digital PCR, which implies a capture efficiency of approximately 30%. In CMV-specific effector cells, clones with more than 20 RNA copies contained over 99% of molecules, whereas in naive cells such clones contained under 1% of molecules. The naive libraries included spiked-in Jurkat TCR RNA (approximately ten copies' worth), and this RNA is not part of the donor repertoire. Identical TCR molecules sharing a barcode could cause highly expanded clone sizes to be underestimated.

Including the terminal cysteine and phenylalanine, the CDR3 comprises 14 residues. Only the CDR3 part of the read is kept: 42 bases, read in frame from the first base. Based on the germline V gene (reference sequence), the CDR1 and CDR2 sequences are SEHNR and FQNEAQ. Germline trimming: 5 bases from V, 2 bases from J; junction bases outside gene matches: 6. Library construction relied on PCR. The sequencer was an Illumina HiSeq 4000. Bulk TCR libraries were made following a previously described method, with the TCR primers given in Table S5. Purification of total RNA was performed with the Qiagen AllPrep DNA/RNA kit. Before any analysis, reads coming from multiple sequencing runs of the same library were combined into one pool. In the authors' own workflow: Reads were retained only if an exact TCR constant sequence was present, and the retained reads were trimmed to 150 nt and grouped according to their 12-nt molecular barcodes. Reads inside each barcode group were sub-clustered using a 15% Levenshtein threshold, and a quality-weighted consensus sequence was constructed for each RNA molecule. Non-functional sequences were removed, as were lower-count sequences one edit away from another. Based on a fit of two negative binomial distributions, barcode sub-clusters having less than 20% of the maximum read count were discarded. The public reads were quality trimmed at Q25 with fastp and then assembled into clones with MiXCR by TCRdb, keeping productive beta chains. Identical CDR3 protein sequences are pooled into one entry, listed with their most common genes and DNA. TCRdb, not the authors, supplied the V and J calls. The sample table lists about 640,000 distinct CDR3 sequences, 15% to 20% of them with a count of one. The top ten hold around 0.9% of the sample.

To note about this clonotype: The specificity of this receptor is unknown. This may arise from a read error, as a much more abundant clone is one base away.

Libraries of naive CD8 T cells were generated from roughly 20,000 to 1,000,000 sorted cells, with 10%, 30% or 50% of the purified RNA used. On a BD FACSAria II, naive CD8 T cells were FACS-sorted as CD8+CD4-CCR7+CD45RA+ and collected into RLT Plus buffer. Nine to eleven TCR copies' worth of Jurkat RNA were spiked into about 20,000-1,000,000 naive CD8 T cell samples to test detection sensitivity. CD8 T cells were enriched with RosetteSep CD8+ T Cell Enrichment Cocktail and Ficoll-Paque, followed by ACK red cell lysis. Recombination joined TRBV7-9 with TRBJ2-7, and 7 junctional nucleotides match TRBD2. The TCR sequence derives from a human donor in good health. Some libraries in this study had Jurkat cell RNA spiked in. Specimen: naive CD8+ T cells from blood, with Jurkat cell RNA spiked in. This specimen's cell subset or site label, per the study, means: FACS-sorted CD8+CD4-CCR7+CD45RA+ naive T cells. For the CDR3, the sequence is CASSPNGRTYEQYF. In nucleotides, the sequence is TGTGCCAGCAGCCCCAACGGGAGGACCTACGAGCAGTACTTC. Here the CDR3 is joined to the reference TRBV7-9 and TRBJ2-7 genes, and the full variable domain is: DTGVSQNPRHKITKRGQNVTFRCDPISEHNRLYWYRQTLGQGPEFLTYFQNEAQLEKSRLLSDRFSAERPKGSFSTLEIQRTEQGDSAMYLCASSPNGRTYEQYFGPGTRLTVT.